This TCR beta chain emerged from a study of T cell responses to AZD1222 COVID-19 vaccine. Study-wide points: Just six AZD1222 recipients were seropositive at baseline.

For this clone: What it recognizes is unknown.

J gave up 4 bases and V 4 bases, and 5 bases lay outside the gene matches. Germline V CDR1 and CDR2: LNHDA, SQIVND (reference sequence). The length of the CDR3 is 15 residues. Using immunoSEQ multiplex PCR, the repertoire was profiled, and TCRdb retains in-frame clones only, with some absent. The sample carries about 88,000 clones, less than 90% recorded once. The analysis combined second doses at about 4 or about 12 weeks. The genes are TRBV19 and TRBJ2-1; 9 positions match TRBD1. The TCR sequence derives from an adult who received the AZD1222 COVID-19 vaccine. Source: peripheral blood, taken 28 days after the second AZD1222 dose. The CDR3 bases are TGTGCCAGTAGTACGGGACAGGGACATTACAATGAGCAGTTCTTC. It is translated as CASSTGQGHYNEQFF.